The T cell receptor (beta chain) described here comes from a study of cytomegalovirus exposure and HLA in healthy donors. Regarding the study as a whole: Reportedly, a later analysis found an Asian-associated ancestry cluster had fewer N-insertions than the roughly 630-donor mean.

With respect to this clone: What it binds is not known.

The PCR was carried out with 60 Vbeta primers and 13 Jbeta primers. Only in-frame clones appear in the TCRdb table, and some are missing; sequencing was by immunoSEQ multiplex PCR. The sample carries about 130,000 clones, 70% to 80% recorded once. The TCR was taken from a human donor in good health. The sample consisted of PBMCs.

CDR3 nucleotide sequence: TGTGCCAGCAGTCTCCGACAGGGTGTGAGGGCTGAAGCTTTCTTT. As protein: CASSLRQGVRAEAFF. J is TRBJ1-1 and V is TRBV6-1; TRBD1 matches at 7 bases. Germline V lookup: CDR1 MNHNS, CDR2 SASEGT. CDR3 size: 15 residues. V shed 5 bases, J shed 6 bases, and the junction held 12 bases outside the gene matches.